These T cell receptor beta chains were read from a single sample in a study of T cells in Graves' hyperthyroidism and ophthalmopathy. Using its own MiXCR run on the multiplex PCR reads, TCRdb lists one record per CDR3 protein. The data contain 350,000 to 500,000 distinct CDR3 sequences, roughly an eighth of them singletons. The source material was blood. The receptors shown here come from a woman aged 18-35 years with Graves' hyperthyroidism. The CDR3 runs from the conserved cysteine through the conserved F or W. Fields, in order: J gene, V gene, CDR3 protein.

>TRBJ1-6|TRBV6-1
CASSAPQGLLGNSPLHF
>TRBJ2-3|TRBV20-1
CSARDPRLAGVTDTQYF
>TRBJ2-7|TRBV11-1
CASSLLGTDYPAYEQYF
>TRBJ1-1|TRBV6-5
CASSYRGGATEAFF
>TRBJ2-5|TRBV29-1
CSVEMGFQETQYF
>TRBJ1-6|TRBV14
CASSQDRGQDRFSSPLHF
>TRBJ2-1|TRBV7-6
CASSDPGTRFNEQFF
>TRBJ2-3|TRBV15
CATSRLAGGRDTQYF
>TRBJ2-7|TRBV11-2
CASNLRPLDSGYEQYF
>TRBJ2-3|TRBV11-1
CASRPPGLAGGDATQYF
>TRBJ2-3|TRBV5-6
CASSLFPDTQYF
>TRBJ1-1|TRBV29-1
CSVDGQGAHTEAFF
>TRBJ2-7|TRBV7-2
CASSLTGLAGTEQYF
>TRBJ2-7|TRBV6-2/TRBV6-3
CASSGAGEVDEQYF
>TRBJ1-1|TRBV3-1
CASSQTTVLGNTEAFF
>TRBJ2-1|TRBV29-1
CSVAVMDYNEQFF
>TRBJ1-5|TRBV24-1
CATSDFSGQPQHF
>TRBJ1-5|TRBV12-5
CASVPDLAVQPQHF
>TRBJ1-1|TRBV28
CASSPPGLGGATEAFF
>TRBJ2-6|TRBV24-1
CATSDYDSKLTF
>TRBJ2-1|TRBV28
CASSSYRVGYNRDEQFF
>TRBJ2-7|TRBV2
CASTPGGPPYEQYF
>TRBJ1-1|TRBV4-3
CASSQNRVMNTEAFF
>TRBJ2-7|TRBV25-1
CAIVVLTRTYEQYF
>TRBJ2-7|TRBV2
CASSGAGGAQEQYF
>TRBJ2-7|TRBV6-4
CASSDGDEQYF
>TRBJ2-7|TRBV12-3/TRBV12-4
CASSPPKGEQYF
>TRBJ2-5|TRBV5-6
CASSLRTGAETQYF
>TRBJ2-1|TRBV28
CASSPAATGVAYNEQFF
>TRBJ2-5|TRBV20-1
CSARNPSGGETQYF
>TRBJ2-1|TRBV7-2
CASSLAPSGRLDNEQFF
>TRBJ1-3|TRBV29-1
CSVLQPLSGNTIYF
>TRBJ2-3|TRBV30
CAWSSGTDTQYF
>TRBJ1-2|TRBV30
CAWSRDRAYGYTF
>TRBJ1-1|TRBV30
CAWSVQRKNTEAFF
>TRBJ2-1|TRBV29-1
CSVQGPTQDPSSYNEQFF
>TRBJ2-2|TRBV29-1
CSVDGTSGRNTGELFF
>TRBJ2-3|TRBV30
CAWSVAGLGGDTQYF
>TRBJ2-5|TRBV28
CASSGSGKTQYF
>TRBJ1-4|TRBV11-2
CASRRGAPNEKLFF
>TRBJ2-1|TRBV7-3
CASSPDGTGGYEQFF
>TRBJ1-5|TRBV6-1
CASSALGVRNQPQHF
>TRBJ1-1|TRBV11-2
CASSLTPRGRADMNTEAFF
>TRBJ1-1|TRBV10-3
CAISAQGGTEAFF
>TRBJ2-1|TRBV28
CASSATSGRGGSYNEQFF
>TRBJ2-1|TRBV7-9
CASSFGGVPLYNEQFF
>TRBJ2-7|TRBV7-8
CASSHSGTGDAEQYF
>TRBJ1-5|TRBV18
CASSPDVNQPQHF
>TRBJ1-3|TRBV20-1
CSAIRPGTGHSGNTIYF
>TRBJ2-1|TRBV28
CANSAGYLYNEQFF
>TRBJ2-7|TRBV20-1
CSAIAGGYEQYF